This T cell receptor beta chain was identified in a study of cytomegalovirus exposure and HLA in healthy donors. The PCR contained 60 Vbeta and 13 Jbeta primers. Measured with immunoSEQ multiplex PCR; TCRdb has only the in-frame clones, and not every one. This repertoire shows 130,000 to 150,000 clones, more than 75% found once; its top ten account for approximately 5.1%. Sequencing was carried out using PBMCs. The clonotype was recovered from a male donor in good health and CMV-seronegative.

The CDR3 sequence: CSVAITRVGAFF. DNA of the CDR3: TGCAGCGTCGCCATCACGAGAGTTGGAGCTTTCTTT. The chain joins TRBV29-1 to TRBJ1-1; D is ambiguous. Germline assignment: CDR1 SQVTM and CDR2 ANQGSEA. Between the trimmed V and J ends, which lost 6 bases and 10 bases, there was a span of 18 bases. The CDR3 has 12 residues.